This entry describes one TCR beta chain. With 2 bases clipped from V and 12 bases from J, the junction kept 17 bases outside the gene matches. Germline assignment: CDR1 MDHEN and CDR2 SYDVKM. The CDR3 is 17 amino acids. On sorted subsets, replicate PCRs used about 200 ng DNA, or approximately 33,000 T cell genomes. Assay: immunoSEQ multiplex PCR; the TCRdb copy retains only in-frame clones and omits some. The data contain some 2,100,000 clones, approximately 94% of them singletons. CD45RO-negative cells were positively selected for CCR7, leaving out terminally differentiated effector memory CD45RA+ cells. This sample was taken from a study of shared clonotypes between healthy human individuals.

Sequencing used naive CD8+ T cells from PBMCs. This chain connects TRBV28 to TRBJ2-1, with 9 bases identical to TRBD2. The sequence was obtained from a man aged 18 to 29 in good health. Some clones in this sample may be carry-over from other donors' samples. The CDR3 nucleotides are TGTGCCAGCAGTTTAGTACTAGCGGGTACCTTTACAATGAGGCAGTTCTTC. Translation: CASSLVLAGTFTMRQFF.